Given below is one T cell receptor (beta chain) in context. Original handling: Reference gene primers were amplified, and this amplification served to estimate nucleated cell counts. Assay used: immunoSEQ multiplex PCR; TCRdb lists only in-frame clones, some missing. The D gene and trimming were derived from the DNA, and the V and J assignments and clone size from that table. Here the sample spans approximately 300,000 clones, 89% being singletons. This sample stems from a study of blood T cell repertoires in COVID-19. Study-level background: Spain, Italy and the United States supplied samples that represented acute and convalescent COVID-19. In each case, the material was cDNA or gDNA derived from T cells, B-cell-depleted T cells, or PBMCs.

The germline gives CDR1 SGHVS, CDR2 FNYEAQ. The V end lost 5 bases, the J end lost 0 bases, and 14 bases lay between the germline ends. The CDR3 extends over 15 amino acids. The clonotype comes from a man in his late teens or twenties who had recovered from COVID-19. The chain has TRBV7-6 and TRBJ2-7, with D possibly being TRBD1 (6 bases). Sequencing was performed on peripheral blood. The CDR3 bases are TGTGCCAGCAGCCATCAGGGGCCCACCTCCTACGAGCAGTACTTC. It codes for CASSHQGPTSYEQYF. The variable domain in full, with the rest retrieved from reference TRBV7-6 and TRBJ2-7, is GAGVSQSPRYKVTKRGQDVALRCDPISGHVSLYWYRQALGQGPEFLTYFNYEAQQDKSGLPNDRFSAERPEGSISTLTIQRTEQRDSAMYRCASSHQGPTSYEQYFGPGTRLTVT.